This TCR beta chain was observed in a study of CD4 and CD8 cells across lung adenocarcinoma regions. Trimming stripped 0 bases from V and 4 bases from J, with 4 bases between. The CDR3 runs 13 residues. The germline CDR1 and CDR2 sequences are MRHNA and SNTAGT. Samples came from patients with localized non-small cell lung adenocarcinoma. TCRdb recomputed calls from the PCR reads with MiXCR, one row per CDR3 protein. The repertoire has about 16,000 distinct CDR3 sequences, around 53% of them found once; the top ten carry 50% to 60%. This chain uses TRBV6-4 with TRBJ2-1; no firm D call. The sequenced sample was CD8+ T cells from the center of a lung tumor. This clonotype originated in a female donor with lung adenocarcinoma. The CD4 and CD8 labels of this study may be unreliable. Here the CDR3 reads CASSDSRYNEQFF. CDR3 DNA sequence: TGTGCCAGCAGTGACTCGCGGTACAATGAGCAGTTCTTC.